Listed below are T cell receptor beta chains from one sample, sequenced in a study of blood T cell repertoires in COVID-19. The table came from immunoSEQ multiplex PCR; TCRdb's copy has only in-frame clones and leaves some out. The table records 300,000 to 350,000 clones, approximately 88% of them present only once. The specimen was peripheral blood. The receptors were gathered from a young man with COVID-19, enrolled during active disease. The CDR3 runs from the conserved cysteine through the conserved F or W. The D gene is left open where the match is weak. Size tells how often a clone was seen (once, few, many) or the class of an expanded clone, and some rows leave it out.

CATSDLQSYEQYF | TGTGCCACCAGTGATTTGCAGTCCTACGAGCAGTACTTC | . | . | TRBJ2-7 | TRBV24-1
CAITRGLQETQYF | TGTGCCATCACCCGGGGACTCCAAGAGACCCAGTACTTC | . | . | TRBJ2-5 | TRBV10-3
CSVAGGQGGGYEQYF | TGCAGCGTCGCAGGGGGGCAGGGGGGTGGATACGAGCAGTACTTC | . | . | TRBJ2-7 | TRBV29-1
CASSPLGGTGVTGELFF | TGTGCCAGCAGCCCTCTCGGGGGGACTGGGGTTACCGGGGAGCTGTTTTTT | . | TRBD2 | TRBJ2-2 | TRBV3-1/TRBV3-2
CASKTGGAGNQPQHF | TGTGCCAGCAAGACAGGGGGCGCAGGCAATCAGCCCCAGCATTTT | . | TRBD1 | TRBJ1-5 | TRBV19
CASKVGSPTGELFF | TGTGCCAGCAAAGTCGGGAGCCCCACCGGGGAGCTGTTTTTT | . | . | TRBJ2-2 | TRBV6-5
CASSYGTNYEQYF | TGTGCCAGCAGCTACGGGACTAACTACGAGCAGTACTTC | . | TRBD2 | TRBJ2-7 | TRBV11-2
CASSPTGGRYEQYF | TGTGCCAGCAGTCCCACGGGGGGGCGCTACGAGCAGTACTTC | . | TRBD2 | TRBJ2-7 | TRBV6-5
CASSIIYRNTEAFF | TGTGCCAGTAGTATCATCTACAGGAACACTGAAGCTTTCTTT | . | . | TRBJ1-1 | TRBV19
CASGDRGTDTQYF | TGTGCCAGCGGCGACCGGGGCACAGATACGCAGTATTTT | . | . | TRBJ2-3 | TRBV11-2
CASSRSGDRGRANTEAFF | TGTGCCAGCAGCCGCTCGGGGGACAGGGGGCGGGCGAACACTGAAGCTTTCTTT | . | TRBD1 | TRBJ1-1 | TRBV14
CASSSPGLAPLSEQYF | TGTGCCAGCAGCTCACCGGGACTAGCTCCACTCTCCGAGCAGTACTTC | . | TRBD2 | TRBJ2-7 | TRBV7-2
CASSSGGAYGYTF | TGTGCCAGCAGCTCAGGGGGCGCCTATGGCTACACCTTC | . | TRBD1 | TRBJ1-2 | TRBV7-2
CASSPQGARNSPLHF | TGTGCCAGCAGCCCACAGGGGGCGCGGAATTCACCCCTCCACTTT | . | TRBD1 | TRBJ1-6 | TRBV11-1
CASSHPLRTGGGGIAFF | TGTGCCAGCAGCCACCCATTGCGGACAGGGGGCGGGGGGATCGCTTTCTTT | . | TRBD1 | TRBJ1-1 | TRBV4-2
CASSQAGSDTQYF | TGTGCCAGCAGCCAAGCAGGATCGGATACGCAGTATTTT | once | . | TRBJ2-3 | TRBV3-1/TRBV3-2
CASSLGTSGGANEQFF | TGTGCCAGCAGCTTAGGGACTAGCGGGGGGGCCAATGAGCAGTTCTTC | . | TRBD2 | TRBJ2-1 | TRBV11-3
CASSQGGGSYGYTF | TGCGCCAGCAGCCAAGGAGGGGGCTCCTATGGCTACACCTTC | few | TRBD1 | TRBJ1-2 | TRBV4-1
CASSSGQGARETQYF | TGTGCCAGCAGCTCTGGACAGGGGGCGCGAGAGACCCAGTACTTC | . | TRBD1 | TRBJ2-5 | TRBV5-6
CATQGILGNTEAFF | TGTGCCACTCAGGGGATTTTGGGAAACACTGAAGCTTTCTTT | . | . | TRBJ1-1 | TRBV15
CASSLSDSSYNEQFF | TGTGCCAGCAGCTTATCGGACTCAAGCTACAATGAGCAGTTCTTC | . | . | TRBJ2-1 | TRBV7-3
CASSLGQLYEQYF | TGTGCCAGCAGTCTCGGACAGCTCTACGAGCAGTACTTC | . | . | TRBJ2-7 | TRBV6-2/TRBV6-3
CASSQVVVSYEQYF | TGCGCCAGCAGCCAAGTGGTAGTCTCCTACGAGCAGTACTTC | once | . | TRBJ2-7 | TRBV4-1
CASSVGAGTYEQYF | TGTGCCAGCAGCGTCGGCGCAGGCACCTACGAGCAGTACTTC | . | . | TRBJ2-7 | TRBV9
CASSAGVLTDQETQYF | TGTGCCAGCAGCGCCGGCGTTTTAACAGACCAAGAGACCCAGTACTTC | once | . | TRBJ2-5 | TRBV5-8
CASSQGPGGTGNTIYF | TGTGCCAGCAGCCAAGGGCCAGGGGGCACTGGAAACACCATATATTTT | . | TRBD1 | TRBJ1-3 | TRBV3-1/TRBV3-2
CASSSPGQGNTEAFF | TGTGCCAGCAGCTCCCCGGGACAGGGGAACACTGAAGCTTTCTTT | once | TRBD1 | TRBJ1-1 | TRBV9
CASSPPPAASSYEQYF | TGTGCCAGCAGCCCGCCGCCGGCAGCGAGCTCCTACGAGCAGTACTTC | . | . | TRBJ2-7 | TRBV5-4
CACSMPRFWGAGGLKSQETQYF | TGTGCCTGTAGTATGCCCCGCTTTTGGGGGGCGGGGGGGCTGAAGTCCCAAGAGACCCAGTACTTC | . | TRBD2 | TRBJ2-5 | TRBV19
CASSYSAGVGEKLFF | TGTGCCAGCAGTTACTCGGCAGGGGTGGGTGAAAAACTGTTTTTT | . | . | TRBJ1-4 | TRBV6-5
CASSLSKAGTSGNDEQYF | TGCGCCAGCAGCTTGTCGAAAGCCGGGACTAGCGGGAACGACGAGCAGTACTTC | few | TRBD2 | TRBJ2-7 | TRBV5-1
CASSRGQEEETQYF | TGCGCCAGCAGCCGGGGACAGGAAGAAGAGACCCAGTACTTC | . | TRBD1 | TRBJ2-5 | TRBV5-1
CASSYSPGDTEAFF | TGTGCCAGCAGTTACTCTCCGGGGGATACTGAAGCTTTCTTT | . | . | TRBJ1-1 | TRBV6-5
CASSLRGADGANVLTF | TGCGCCAGCAGCTTAAGGGGCGCGGACGGGGCCAACGTCCTGACTTTC | . | . | TRBJ2-6 | TRBV5-1
CASSLYYEQYF | TGTGCCAGCAGCTTGTATTACGAGCAGTACTTC | . | . | TRBJ2-7 | TRBV5-4
CASSHGPLPNTEAFF | TGTGCCAGCAGCCACGGTCCACTCCCAAACACTGAAGCTTTCTTT | once | . | TRBJ1-1 | TRBV6-5
CASSRETSGSYEQYF | TGTGCCAGTAGTAGGGAGACTAGCGGGAGTTACGAGCAGTACTTC | . | TRBD2 | TRBJ2-7 | TRBV19
CASSQTRTDYYGYTF | TGTGCCAGCAGCCAAACCCGGACAGATTACTATGGCTACACCTTC | . | . | TRBJ1-2 | TRBV3-1/TRBV3-2
CASSFSGLTEAFF | TGCGCCAGCAGCTTTTCAGGGTTGACTGAAGCTTTCTTT | . | . | TRBJ1-1 | TRBV5-1
CASSIDSTRFLDEQYF | TGTGCCAGTAGTATAGATTCCACGAGATTCCTAGACGAGCAGTACTTC | . | . | TRBJ2-7 | TRBV19
CASSLSRGSGVQPQHF | TGTGCCAGCAGCTTATCCCGCGGGTCAGGGGTTCAGCCCCAGCATTTT | . | . | TRBJ1-5 | TRBV7-9
CASSRGLAGGRGTDTQYF | TGTGCCAGCAGCCGCGGACTAGCGGGAGGGAGAGGCACAGATACGCAGTATTTT | . | TRBD2 | TRBJ2-3 | TRBV6-2/TRBV6-3
CATSRGTSGSNEQFF | TGTGCCACCAGCAGAGGGACTAGCGGGAGTAATGAGCAGTTCTTC | . | TRBD2 | TRBJ2-1 | TRBV15
CAISDTANYGYTF | TGTGCCATCAGTGATACAGCTAACTATGGCTACACCTTC | . | . | TRBJ1-2 | TRBV10-3
CASSPRGTPPNNEQFF | TGTGCCAGCAGCCCACGAGGGACTCCCCCGAACAATGAGCAGTTCTTC | once | . | TRBJ2-1 | TRBV6-6
CASSVGGGTGELFF | TGTGCCAGCAGCGTAGGCGGGGGCACCGGGGAGCTGTTTTTT | . | TRBD2 | TRBJ2-2 | TRBV9
CASSLRTSGSDINTQYF | TGCGCCAGCAGCCTCAGGACTAGCGGGAGTGATATAAATACGCAGTATTTT | . | TRBD2 | TRBJ2-3 | TRBV5-1
CASSHRRTQETQYF | TGCGCCAGCAGCCATAGGAGAACCCAAGAGACCCAGTACTTC | . | . | TRBJ2-5 | TRBV4-3
CASRWGRGTGHSPLHF | TGTGCCAGCAGATGGGGAAGGGGGACAGGGCATTCACCCCTCCACTTT | . | TRBD1 | TRBJ1-6 | TRBV9
CASSWIRKRATGELFF | TGTGCCAGCAGTTGGATACGAAAGAGGGCCACCGGGGAGCTGTTTTTT | . | . | TRBJ2-2 | TRBV28
CASSIASASGGASTDTQYF | TGTGCCAGTAGTATAGCATCGGCTAGCGGGGGAGCTAGCACAGATACGCAGTATTTT | . | TRBD2 | TRBJ2-3 | TRBV19
CASSFNHWLDPYF | TGTGCCAGCAGCTTCAATCATTGGTTAGATCCGTACTTC | few | . | TRBJ2-7 | TRBV5-6
CASSKKTGVSGYTF | TGTGCCAGCAGCAAAAAAACAGGGGTTTCAGGCTACACCTTC | . | TRBD1 | TRBJ1-2 | TRBV7-3
CASSEIRGPYGYTF | TGTGCCAGCAGTGAAATCAGGGGCCCTTATGGCTACACCTTC | . | . | TRBJ1-2 | TRBV6-1